This T cell receptor (beta chain) was captured by sequencing in a study of graft-versus-host responses after intestinal transplantation. Study results and caveats: Ileal or blood samples showed some GvH clones first, and such clones were also found in recipient marrow.

The protocol was immunoSEQ multiplex PCR, while the TCRdb copy is restricted to in-frame clones and leaves out a portion. The table shows approximately 60,000 clones, with more than 90% occurring only once. With respect to this clone: The antigen is not known.

Germline values: CDR1 SGDLS, CDR2 YYNGEE. V was cut by 3 bases and J by 8 bases, with 20 bases left in between. This CDR3 is 15 amino acids long. The TCR was taken from a human donor who was the organ donor for an intestinal transplant. This chain joins TRBV9 and TRBJ1-2; D might be TRBD1 (5 bases). The source was unstimulated CD8+ T cells sorted from spleen or lymph node cells, collected before transplant. The CDR3 nucleotides read TGTGCCAGCAGCGATACAATTACCGGGGGGGTAGGCTACACCTTC. Translated, it gives CASSDTITGGVGYTF.